Presented here are 2 T cell receptor beta chains from one specimen sequenced in a study of OX40 agonist ivuxolimab in advanced cancers. The method was immunoSEQ multiplex PCR; TCRdb's version includes in-frame clones alone and lacks a portion of them. Of 50,000 to 75,000 clones listed, around nine tenths are singletons. The sample here was CD4+ or CD8+ T cells sorted from blood, taken in a trial of the OX40 agonist ivuxolimab. These TCRs come from an adult with an advanced solid tumor such as melanoma, head and neck, liver or kidney cancer.

The chain has TRBV2 and TRBJ2-2; unclear D gene. V lost 6 bases and J lost 4, with 12 bases in between. The CDR3 contains 14 residues. CDR1 SNHLY and CDR2 FYNNEI come from the germline V gene. CDR3 DNA sequence: TGTGCCAGCAGGTCTCAACTGGCCACCGGGGAGCTGTTTTTT. This translates into CASRSQLATGELFF.

The chain couples TRBV27 to TRBJ2-3, with D possibly matching TRBD2 (6 bases). Trimming stripped 7 bases from V and 5 bases from J, with 13 bases between. The CDR3 is 13 amino acids. The germline CDR1 and CDR2 sequences are MNHEY and SMNVEV (reference sequence). The CDR3 sequence is CASTPTGVDTQYF. The CDR3 DNA is TGTGCCAGCACCCCGACGGGGGTAGATACGCAGTATTTT.